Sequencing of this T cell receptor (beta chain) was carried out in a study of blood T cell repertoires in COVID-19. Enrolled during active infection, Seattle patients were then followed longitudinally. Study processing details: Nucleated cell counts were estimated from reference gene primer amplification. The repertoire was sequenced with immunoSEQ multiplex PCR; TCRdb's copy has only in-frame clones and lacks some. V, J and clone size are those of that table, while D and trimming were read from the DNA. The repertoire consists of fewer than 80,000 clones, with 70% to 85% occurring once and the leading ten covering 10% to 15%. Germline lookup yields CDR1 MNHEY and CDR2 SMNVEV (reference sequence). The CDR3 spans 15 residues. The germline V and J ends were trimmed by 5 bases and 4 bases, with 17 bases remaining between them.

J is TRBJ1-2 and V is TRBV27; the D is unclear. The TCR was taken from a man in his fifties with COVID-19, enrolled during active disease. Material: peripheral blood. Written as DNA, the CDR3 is TGTGCCAGCAGTATCTCCGGAGGGCGCGGCTATGGCTACACCTTC. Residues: CASSISGGRGYGYTF.